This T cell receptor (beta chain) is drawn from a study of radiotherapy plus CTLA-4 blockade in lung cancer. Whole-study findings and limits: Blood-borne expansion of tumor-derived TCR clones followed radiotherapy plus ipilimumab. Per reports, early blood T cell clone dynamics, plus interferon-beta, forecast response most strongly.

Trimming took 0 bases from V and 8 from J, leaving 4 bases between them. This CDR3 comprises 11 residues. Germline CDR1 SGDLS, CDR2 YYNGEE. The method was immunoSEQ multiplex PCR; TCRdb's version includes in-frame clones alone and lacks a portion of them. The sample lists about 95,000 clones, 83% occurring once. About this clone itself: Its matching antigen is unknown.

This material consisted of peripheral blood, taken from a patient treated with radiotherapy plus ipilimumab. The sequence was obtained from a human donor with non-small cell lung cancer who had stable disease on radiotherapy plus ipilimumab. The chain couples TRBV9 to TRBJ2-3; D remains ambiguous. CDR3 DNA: TGTGCCAGCAGCGTAGAAGGTACGCAGTATTTT. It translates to CASSVEGTQYF.